Listed here is a single T cell receptor beta chain. The antigen is not known. PCR used 60 Vbeta primers and 13 Jbeta primers. Clones were read by immunoSEQ multiplex PCR, and TCRdb kept only the in-frame ones, dropping some. The sample consists of 150,000 to 200,000 clones, 60% to 80% of them appearing once. This entry is derived from a study of cytomegalovirus exposure and HLA in healthy donors. Study conclusions and caveats: The study recorded about 150 TCR beta chains that were cytomegalovirus-associated.

The CDR3 contains 16 residues. V shed 6 bases, J shed 4 bases, and the junction held 11 bases outside the gene matches. Germline loops: CDR1 MNHNY, CDR2 SVGAGI (reference sequence). The chain has TRBV6-6 and TRBJ2-3; 9 nucleotides align to TRBD1. The clonotype comes from a woman between 40 and 55 years old in good health and CMV-seropositive. Sequenced input: PBMCs. The CDR3 protein is CASSLRTGVVADTQYF. CDR3 coding DNA: TGTGCCAGCAGCCTTAGGACAGGGGTGGTCGCAGATACGCAGTATTTT.